The source of this T cell receptor beta chain is a study of shared clonotypes between healthy human individuals. Study-level background: Sampling drew on donors who were a couple of women and a few men aged 18 to 49. Points from the study as a whole: An effect of sequencing depth on clonotype sharing among donors was expected.

Deep-level settings were used for running the assay. Some clones are missing from TCRdb's copy, which holds only in-frame ones; the method was immunoSEQ multiplex PCR. The table lists about 2 million clones, 85% to 95% of them singletons. The CDR3 consists of 14 residues. V was shortened by 4 bases and J by 1 base, with 10 bases between the two germline ends. The germline V gene has CDR1 SEHNR and CDR2 FQNEAQ (reference sequence). With regard to this clone: Its cognate antigen is unknown.

The sequencing sample was made of naive CD4+ T cells sorted from blood. Subset noted: CD45RA+ positively selected. The clonotype was recovered from a man aged 18 to 30 in good health. The chain uses TRBV7-9 and TRBJ1-1; D not certain. The CDR3 region is CASSWRFENTEAFF. Here the CDR3 DNA reads TGTGCCAGCAGCTGGCGATTTGAGAACACTGAAGCTTTCTTT. Together with reference TRBV7-9 and TRBJ1-1, the CDR3 gives the full variable domain: DTGVSQNPRHKITKRGQNVTFRCDPISEHNRLYWYRQTLGQGPEFLTYFQNEAQLEKSRLLSDRFSAERPKGSFSTLEIQRTEQGDSAMYLCASSWRFENTEAFFGQGTRLTVV.